The clone carrying this T cell receptor beta chain was counted between two and nine times. Its antigen remains unknown. This sample is drawn from a study of CD8+ T cells in alopecia areata. Study background: Tofacitinib therapy took 6 to 18 months; 6 months off drug came after. General observations from the study: Resident alphabeta T cells of normal skin are also sequenced in scalp samples. Elevated clonality characterized lesional scalp relative to normal scalp, particularly in alopecia totalis/universalis.

Following RNA extraction, reverse transcription yielded cDNA that acted as the sequencing template. Sequencing used immunoSEQ multiplex PCR; TCRdb keeps in-frame clones, though not all of them. The sample has under 250,000 clones, 50% to 65% seen once. Unmatched junction bases numbered 1, after V lost 5 bases and J lost 2 bases. Germline V gives CDR1 SGHVS, CDR2 FQNEAQ. The CDR3 extends over 15 amino acids. This chain joins TRBV7-8 and TRBJ2-2; 11 bases fit TRBD1. This TCR was recovered from a human donor with alopecia areata. The sequencing used CD4+ T cells sorted from blood, collected at week 0. The CDR3 reads CASSRTGGNTGELFF. CDR3 bases: TGTGCCAGCAGCCGGACAGGGGGCAACACCGGGGAGCTGTTTTTT.